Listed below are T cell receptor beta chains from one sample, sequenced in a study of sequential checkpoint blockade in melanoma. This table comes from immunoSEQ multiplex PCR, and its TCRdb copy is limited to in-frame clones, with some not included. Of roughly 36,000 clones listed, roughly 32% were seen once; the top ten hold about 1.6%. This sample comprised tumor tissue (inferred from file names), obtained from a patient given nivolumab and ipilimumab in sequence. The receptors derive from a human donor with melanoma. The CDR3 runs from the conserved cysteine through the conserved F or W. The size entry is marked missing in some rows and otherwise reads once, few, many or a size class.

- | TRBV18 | CASSPGDSGANVLTF
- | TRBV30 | CAWRVSGNTIYF
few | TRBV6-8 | CASTGRPGQGVWGNEKLFF
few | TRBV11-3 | CASSLRGVSSYNEQFF
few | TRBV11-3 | CASSQTQGSKYGYTF
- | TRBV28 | CASSLGATLQNEQYF
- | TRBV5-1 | CASSFTGGSTDTQYF
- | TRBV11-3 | CASSDRAYANTGELFF
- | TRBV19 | CASRRDRGAGTGELFF
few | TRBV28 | CASSVGEPSGNTIYF
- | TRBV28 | CASSLGGQGAGDTQYF
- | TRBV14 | CASSQGPGQPRDEQFF
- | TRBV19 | CASGLGTGDNEQFF
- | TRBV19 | CASSPGTNYYEQYF
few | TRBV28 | CASSFWEGSYEQYF
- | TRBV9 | CASSEGVSNQPQHF
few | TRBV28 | CASRTAGTGVVSQETQYF
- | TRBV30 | CAWSQIKKTQYF
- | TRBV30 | CAWGGGSSQYF
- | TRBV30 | CAWSVGQGISGNTIYF